This T cell receptor (beta chain) was identified in a study of post-analysis software for immune sequencing data (dated by TCRdb to about 2015). Regarding the complete study: Recorded disease courses included relapsing-remitting, secondary progressive and progressive-relapsing multiple sclerosis, with some patients lacking subtype annotation. The multiple sclerosis patient repertoires were compared with 11 previously published healthy control repertoires from donors aged roughly 6 to 27 years. A subset of samples was prepared in parallel using single-end sample barcoding, then pooled and co-amplified after Illumina adapter ligation. Paper-wide results and their limitations: The control group was slightly older than the multiple sclerosis patient group. Patients showed significantly higher frequencies than controls for about 5 TRBV segments, among them TRBV5-6, TRBV5-1 and TRBV20-1. Compared with controls, multiple sclerosis patients had significantly lower normalized Chao1 diversity, a finding suggesting substantial peripheral T-cell clonal expansion. Strong co-clustering of samples prepared in the same batch was shown by direct clustering with F measure, prompting a batch-effect correction.

TCR beta repertoires were profiled from peripheral blood of approximately 13 young patients with multiple sclerosis to demonstrate the VDJtools post-analysis software. Multiple sclerosis patients were children and adolescents aged about 6 to 15 years. The protocol used for the library was PCR. The run used an Illumina HiSeq 2500. To reduce PCR and sequencing biases, unique molecular identifiers were incorporated into the TCR beta cDNA libraries. Approximately 500,000 cDNA molecules were obtained per 1 to 10 million input T cells, so each molecule approximated one T cell. The patient libraries were prepared and sequenced using the same protocol as the earlier healthy control dataset. Within a given batch, samples were prepared together, multiplexed and sequenced on the same HiSeq lane. On the study's bioinformatics: MIGEC handled the raw barcoded reads, throwing out single-read molecular identifier groups before consensus assembly and CDR3 extraction. Clonotype tables were post-analysed with VDJtools, and diversity was normalized by down-sampling all datasets to the smallest sample size. To correct batch-related cross-sample contamination, repertoire overlap clustering matched CDR3 amino acid sequences but not nucleotide sequences. The public reads were reanalyzed by TCRdb: fastp trimming at Q25, MiXCR alignment, in-frame beta chains only. Each CDR3 protein gets just one entry, which takes the most common genes and DNA from the rows behind it. The V and J calls were determined by TCRdb, not by the authors. This sample lists 600,000 to 750,000 distinct CDR3 sequences; 55% to 70% were detected once. Jointly, the top ten make up around 11% of the sample.

From the germline V gene (reference sequence), CDR1 is SEHNR and CDR2 is FQNEAQ. V sheds 4 bases and J sheds 4 bases, leaving 16 bases between their ends. From the cysteine through the phenylalanine, the CDR3 covers 15 amino acids. The sequence is cut down to CDR3 DNA, 45 bases in frame from base 1. On this clonotype itself: Its recognized antigen is unknown. No much larger clone is present one base from it, and per-base qualities are unavailable.

This TCR came from a girl aged 2-10 years with multiple sclerosis. The chain joins TRBV7-9 to TRBJ1-2; no D segment can be confidently identified. Sequencing was done on a sample of blood. The nucleotide sequence is given as TGTGCCAGCAGCTCAACCGGACTGCACGGCTATGGCTACACCTTC. This encodes CASSSTGLHGYGYTF.